This is a list of T cell receptor beta chains from one sample in a study of blood T cells in healthy people across ages. TCRdb ran MiXCR on the 5' RACE reads and lists one entry per CDR3 protein. In the table there are around 850,000 distinct CDR3 sequences, around 36% of which are singletons. Material: blood. The receptor source for this set is a man aged 18 to 30 in good health. Each CDR3 is given with its conserved first and last residue. The D gene is left open where the match is weak. The size entry is marked missing in some rows and otherwise reads once, few, many or a size class.

size	V	D	J	CDR3	DNA
many	TRBV20-1	TRBD1	TRBJ2-1	CSAPVQGTYNEQFF	TGCAGTGCTCCCGTACAGGGGACCTACAATGAGCAGTTCTTC
-	TRBV4-3	-	TRBJ2-1	CASSQDRYLGETQFF	TGCGCCAGCAGCCAAGATCGGTACTTGGGGGAGACCCAGTTCTTC
-	TRBV7-9	-	TRBJ1-6	CASSLATTPLHF	TGTGCCAGCAGCTTAGCGACAACACCCCTCCACTTT
-	TRBV5-1	-	TRBJ1-1	CASSLYQANTEAFF	TGCGCCAGCAGCTTGTACCAGGCGAACACTGAAGCTTTCTTT
-	TRBV28	-	TRBJ1-6	CASSLVELGDSYNSPLHF	TGTGCCAGCAGTTTGGTGGAGCTGGGAGACTCCTATAATTCACCCCTCCACTTT
-	TRBV4-3	TRBD2	TRBJ2-3	CASSPTSGGGIGTQYF	TGCGCCAGCAGCCCGACTAGCGGGGGCGGGATAGGTACGCAGTATTTT
-	TRBV12-3/TRBV12-4	-	TRBJ2-4	CAGSLGGRAKNIQYF	TGTGCCGGCAGTTTAGGGGGAAGAGCAAAAAACATTCAGTACTTC
many	TRBV20-1	-	TRBJ2-5	CSASAETQYF	TGCAGTGCTAGTGCAGAGACCCAGTACTTC
few	TRBV7-2	TRBD1	TRBJ1-6	CASSLGDRNNSPLHF	TGTGCCAGCAGCTTAGGGGACAGGAACAATTCACCCCTCCACTTT
few	TRBV7-2	-	TRBJ1-2	CASSLTQGKVDYGYTF	TGTGCCAGCAGCTTAACGCAGGGAAAGGTAGACTATGGCTACACCTTC
-	TRBV10-3	TRBD1	TRBJ1-1	CAISNGQGNEAFF	TGTGCCATCAGCAATGGACAGGGGAATGAAGCTTTCTTT
-	TRBV20-1	-	TRBJ2-7	CSAGSPSSYNEQYF	TGCAGTGCAGGCAGTCCCAGCTCCTACAATGAGCAGTACTTC
-	TRBV29-1	TRBD1	TRBJ2-4	CSVATGGGKNIQYF	TGCAGCGTGGCTACAGGGGGCGGCAAAAACATTCAGTACTTC
few	TRBV25-1	TRBD2	TRBJ2-5	CASSDPRGDLLQETQYF	TGTGCCAGCAGTGATCCACGGGGGGATCTTCTCCAAGAGACCCAGTACTTC
few	TRBV20-1	-	TRBJ2-7	CSASNRAYEQYF	TGCAGTGCTAGTAACAGGGCCTACGAGCAGTACTTC
few	TRBV5-1	TRBD1	TRBJ1-6	CASSSMTGGENSPLHF	TGCGCCAGCAGCTCGATGACAGGGGGCGAAAATTCACCCCTCCACTTT
-	TRBV20-1	TRBD1	TRBJ2-1	CSAREQGLVNEQFF	TGCAGTGCTAGAGAACAGGGGTTGGTCAATGAGCAGTTCTTC
-	TRBV29-1	-	TRBJ2-5	CSVSFEETQYF	TGCAGCGTTTCTTTCGAGGAGACCCAGTACTTC
-	TRBV28	TRBD2	TRBJ2-7	CASSLWTGTSGRADHYEQYF	TGTGCCAGCAGTTTATGGACCGGGACTAGCGGGAGGGCGGACCACTACGAGCAGTACTTC
few	TRBV4-1	-	TRBJ2-1	CASSHSFGGVVDNEQFF	TGCGCCAGCAGCCACAGCTTTGGCGGGGTAGTCGACAATGAGCAGTTCTTC
-	TRBV24-1	-	TRBJ2-2	CATSDPPVGELFF	TGTGCCACCAGTGATCCCCCGGTCGGGGAGCTGTTTTTT
-	TRBV27	-	TRBJ2-7	CASSLAATGRLGGQYF	TGTGCCAGCAGTTTAGCCGCTACTGGGCGACTCGGGGGGCAGTACTTC
-	TRBV4-2	-	TRBJ1-2	CASSSSGTLNYGYTF	TGTGCCAGCAGCTCCTCCGGGACACTTAACTATGGCTACACCTTC
-	TRBV6-5	TRBD2	TRBJ2-1	CASSYAAGGPNEQFF	TGTGCCAGCAGTTACGCGGCGGGAGGGCCCAATGAGCAGTTCTTC
-	TRBV29-1	-	TRBJ1-1	CSAPEATSEAFF	TGCAGCGCCCCGGAGGCGACAAGTGAAGCTTTCTTT
-	TRBV7-2	-	TRBJ2-1	CASSPQRTEQFF	TGTGCCAGCAGCCCCCAGCGGACCGAGCAGTTCTTC
-	TRBV2	-	TRBJ2-1	CASSDRRGNYNEQFF	TGTGCCAGCTCGGATCGACGGGGGAACTACAATGAGCAGTTCTTC